The entry below describes one T cell receptor beta chain. Antigen: not known. These data come from a study of blood T cells in healthy people across ages. Across the study: Researchers report that template switching captured about one barcoded beta molecule per two T cells.

Findings and limits, study-wide: Not knowing donor CMV status may have confounded expanded clonotype changes.

The junction had 6 bases not matched to a gene; V was cut back by 2 bases and J by 9 bases. The CDR3 is made up of 14 amino acids. The V gene's germline CDR1 is MNHNY and CDR2 SVGAGI (reference sequence). For the second PCR, which ran for about 6 to 11 cycles, a sample-barcoded 5' primer and a J-beta primer mix were used. One entry per CDR3 protein results from TCRdb running MiXCR on the 5' RACE reads. The sample yields about 1.5 million distinct CDR3 sequences, 42% seen once. The sequence was obtained from a woman aged 18-29 years in good health. The specimen sequenced was blood. The chain carries TRBV6-6 and TRBJ2-1, with 8 bases matching TRBD1. The CDR3 loop is CASSYTDRASEQFF. CDR3 nucleotide sequence: TGTGCCAGCAGTTACACGGACAGGGCGAGTGAGCAGTTCTTC.